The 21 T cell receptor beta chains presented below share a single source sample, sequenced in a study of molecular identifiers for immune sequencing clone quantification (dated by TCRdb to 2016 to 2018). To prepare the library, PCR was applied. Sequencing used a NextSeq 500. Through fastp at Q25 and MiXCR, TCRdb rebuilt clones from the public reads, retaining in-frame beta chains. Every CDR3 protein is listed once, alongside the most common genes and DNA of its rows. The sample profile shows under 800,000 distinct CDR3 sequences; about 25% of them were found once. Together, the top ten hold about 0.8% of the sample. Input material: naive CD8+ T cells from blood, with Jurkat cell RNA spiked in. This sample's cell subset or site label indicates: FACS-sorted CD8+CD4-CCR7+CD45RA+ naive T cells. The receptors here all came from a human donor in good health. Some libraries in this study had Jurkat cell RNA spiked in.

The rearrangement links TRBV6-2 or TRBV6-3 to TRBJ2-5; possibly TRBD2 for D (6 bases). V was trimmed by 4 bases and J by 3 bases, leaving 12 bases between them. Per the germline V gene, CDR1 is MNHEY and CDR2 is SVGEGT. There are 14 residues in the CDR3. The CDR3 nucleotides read TGTGCCAGCAGTTTGACTAGGCCCGAAGAGACCCAGTACTTC. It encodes CASSLTRPEETQYF.

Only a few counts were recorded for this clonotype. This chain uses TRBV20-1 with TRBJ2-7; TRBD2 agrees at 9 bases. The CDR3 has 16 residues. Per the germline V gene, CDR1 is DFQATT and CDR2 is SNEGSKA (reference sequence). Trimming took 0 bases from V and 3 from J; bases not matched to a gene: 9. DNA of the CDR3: TGCAGTGCTAGAGATCGACTAGCGGAGGTTTACTACGAGCAGTACTTC. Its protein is CSARDRLAEVYYEQYF.

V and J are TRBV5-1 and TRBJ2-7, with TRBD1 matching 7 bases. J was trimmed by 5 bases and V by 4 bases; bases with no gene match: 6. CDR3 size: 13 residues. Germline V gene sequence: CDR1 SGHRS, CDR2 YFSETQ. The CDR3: CASSLLDRDEQYF. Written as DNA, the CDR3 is TGCGCCAGCAGCCTCCTAGACAGGGACGAGCAGTACTTC.

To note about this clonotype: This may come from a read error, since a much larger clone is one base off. CDR3 bases: TGTGCCAGCAGCTTATTCTTGGGGACAGTAGAGAGCCAGTACTTC. Residues: CASSLFLGTVESQYF. The chain combines TRBV7-2 with TRBJ2-5, with 7 bases fitting TRBD1. Per germline, CDR1 SGHTA and CDR2 FQGNSA. This CDR3 has 15 amino acids. The whole variable domain, filled in from reference TRBV7-2 and TRBJ2-5, reads GAGVSQSPSNKVTEKGKDVELRCDPISGHTALYWYRQSLGQGLEFLIYFQGNSAPDKSGLPSDRFSAERTGGSVSTLTIQRTQQEDSAVYLCASSLFLGTVESQYFGPGTRLLVL.

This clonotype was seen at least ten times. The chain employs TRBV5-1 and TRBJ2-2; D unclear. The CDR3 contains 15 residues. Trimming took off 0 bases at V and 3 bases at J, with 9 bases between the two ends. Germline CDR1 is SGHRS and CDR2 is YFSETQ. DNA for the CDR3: TGCGCCAGCAGCTTGGGCACACATGACACCGGGGAGCTGTTTTTT. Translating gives CASSLGTHDTGELFF.

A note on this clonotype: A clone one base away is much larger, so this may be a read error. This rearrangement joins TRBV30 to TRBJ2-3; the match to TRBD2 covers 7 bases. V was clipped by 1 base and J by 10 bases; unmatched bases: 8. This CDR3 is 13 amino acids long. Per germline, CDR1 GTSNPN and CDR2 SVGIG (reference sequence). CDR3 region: CAWSDTGGSAQYF. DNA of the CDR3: TGTGCCTGGAGTGATACTGGCGGGAGTGCGCAGTATTTT.

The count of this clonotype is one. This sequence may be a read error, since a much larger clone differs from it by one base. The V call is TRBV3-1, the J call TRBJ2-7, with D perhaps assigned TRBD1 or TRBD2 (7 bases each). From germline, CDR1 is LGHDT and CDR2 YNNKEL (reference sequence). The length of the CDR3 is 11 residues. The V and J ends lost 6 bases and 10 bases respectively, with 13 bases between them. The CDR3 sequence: CASRQGRDQYF. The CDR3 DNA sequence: TGTGCCAGCAGACAGGGGAGGGACCAGTACTTC.

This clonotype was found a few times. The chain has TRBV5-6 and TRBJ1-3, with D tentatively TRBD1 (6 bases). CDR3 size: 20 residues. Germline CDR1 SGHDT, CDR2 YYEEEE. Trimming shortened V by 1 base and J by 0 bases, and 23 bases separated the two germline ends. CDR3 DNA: TGTGCCAGCAGCTTGAGGTCCAGGGGCCACCACCCCTACTCTGGAAACACCATATATTTT. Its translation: CASSLRSRGHHPYSGNTIYF.

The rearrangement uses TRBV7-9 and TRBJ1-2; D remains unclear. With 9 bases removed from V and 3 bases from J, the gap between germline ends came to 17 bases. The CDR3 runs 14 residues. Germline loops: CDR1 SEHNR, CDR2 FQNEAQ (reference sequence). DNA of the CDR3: TGTGCCAGTAGCCAATTGGTGAAGGACTATGGCTACACCTTC. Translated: CASSQLVKDYGYTF.

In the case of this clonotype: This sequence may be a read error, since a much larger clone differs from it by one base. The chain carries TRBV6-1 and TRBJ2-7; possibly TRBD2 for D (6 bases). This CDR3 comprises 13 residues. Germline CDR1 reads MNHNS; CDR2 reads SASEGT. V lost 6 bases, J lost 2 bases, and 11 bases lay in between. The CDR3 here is CASSNSGTYEQYV. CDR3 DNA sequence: TGTGCCAGCAGCAATAGCGGTACCTACGAGCAGTACGTC.

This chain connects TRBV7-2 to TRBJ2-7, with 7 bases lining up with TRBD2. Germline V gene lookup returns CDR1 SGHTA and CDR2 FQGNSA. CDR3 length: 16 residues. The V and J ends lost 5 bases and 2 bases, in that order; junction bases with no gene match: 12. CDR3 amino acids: CASSQERGLGTYEQYF. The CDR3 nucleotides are TGTGCCAGCAGCCAGGAGCGGGGTTTGGGAACCTACGAGCAGTACTTC.

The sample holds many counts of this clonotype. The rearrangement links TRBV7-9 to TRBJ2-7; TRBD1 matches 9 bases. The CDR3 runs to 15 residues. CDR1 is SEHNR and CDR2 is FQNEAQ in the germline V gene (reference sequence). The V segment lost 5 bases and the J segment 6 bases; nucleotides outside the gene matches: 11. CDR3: CASSAGQGGYGEQYF. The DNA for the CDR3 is TGTGCCAGCAGCGCGGGACAGGGCGGCTATGGCGAGCAGTACTTC.

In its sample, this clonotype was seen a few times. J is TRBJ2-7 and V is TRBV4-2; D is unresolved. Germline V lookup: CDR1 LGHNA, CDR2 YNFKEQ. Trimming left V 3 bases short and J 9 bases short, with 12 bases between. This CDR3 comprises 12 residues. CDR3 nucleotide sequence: TGTGCCAGCAGCCAGGGATTGGCGCCGCAGTACTTC. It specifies CASSQGLAPQYF.

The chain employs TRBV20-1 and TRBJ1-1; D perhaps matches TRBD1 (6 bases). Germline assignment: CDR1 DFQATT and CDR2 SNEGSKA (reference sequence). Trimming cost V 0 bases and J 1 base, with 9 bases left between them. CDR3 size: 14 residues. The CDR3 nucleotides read TGCAGTGCTAGAGATCTGGGGGCGAACACTGAAGCTTTCTTT. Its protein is CSARDLGANTEAFF.

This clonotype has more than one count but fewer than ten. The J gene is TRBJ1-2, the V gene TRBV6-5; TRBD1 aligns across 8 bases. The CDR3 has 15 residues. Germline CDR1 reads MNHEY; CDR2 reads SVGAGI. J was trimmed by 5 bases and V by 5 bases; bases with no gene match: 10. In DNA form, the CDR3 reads TGTGCCAGCAGTAACAGGGGGGGAACTTTTTATGGCTACACCTTC. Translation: CASSNRGGTFYGYTF.

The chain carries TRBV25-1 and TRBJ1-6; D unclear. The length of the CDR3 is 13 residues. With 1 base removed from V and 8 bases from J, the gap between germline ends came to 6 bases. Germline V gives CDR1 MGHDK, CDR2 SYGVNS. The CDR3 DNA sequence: TGTGCCAGCAGTGAATCTACCGATTCACCCCTCCACTTT. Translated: CASSESTDSPLHF.

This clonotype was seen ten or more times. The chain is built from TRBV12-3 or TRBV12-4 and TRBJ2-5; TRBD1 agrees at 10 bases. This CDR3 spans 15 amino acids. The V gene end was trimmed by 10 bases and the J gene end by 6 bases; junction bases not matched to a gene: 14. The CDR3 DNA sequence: TGTGCCACCCTCTCCTGGGACAGGGGATGGCAGACCCAGTACTTC. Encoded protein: CATLSWDRGWQTQYF.

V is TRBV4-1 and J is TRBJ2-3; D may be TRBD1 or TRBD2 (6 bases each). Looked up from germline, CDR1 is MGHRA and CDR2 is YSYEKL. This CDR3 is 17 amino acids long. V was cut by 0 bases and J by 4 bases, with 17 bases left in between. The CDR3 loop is CASSQDPGRGGADTQYF. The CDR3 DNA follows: TGCGCCAGCAGCCAAGATCCGGGCAGGGGAGGTGCAGATACGCAGTATTTT.

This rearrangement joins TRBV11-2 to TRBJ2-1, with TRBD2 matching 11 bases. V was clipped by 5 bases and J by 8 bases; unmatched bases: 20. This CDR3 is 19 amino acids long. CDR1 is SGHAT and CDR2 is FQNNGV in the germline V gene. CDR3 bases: TGTGCCAGCAGCCCCTTCGGATCTAGCGGGGGGACCCCCCGTGATGAGCAGTTCTTC. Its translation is CASSPFGSSGGTPRDEQFF.

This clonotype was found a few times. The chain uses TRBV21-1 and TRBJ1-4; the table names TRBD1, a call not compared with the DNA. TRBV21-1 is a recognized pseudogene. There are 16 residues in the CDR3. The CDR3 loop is CASSKKRQGANEKLFF. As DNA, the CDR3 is TGTGCCAGCAGCAAGAAAAGACAGGGAGCTAATGAAAAACTGTTTTTT.

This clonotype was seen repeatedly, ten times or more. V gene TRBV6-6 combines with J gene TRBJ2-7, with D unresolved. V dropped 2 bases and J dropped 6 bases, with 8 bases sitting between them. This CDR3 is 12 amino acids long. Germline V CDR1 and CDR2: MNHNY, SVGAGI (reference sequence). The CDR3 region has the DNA TGTGCCAGCAGTTACCGACCCAGCGAGCAGTACTTC. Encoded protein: CASSYRPSEQYF.